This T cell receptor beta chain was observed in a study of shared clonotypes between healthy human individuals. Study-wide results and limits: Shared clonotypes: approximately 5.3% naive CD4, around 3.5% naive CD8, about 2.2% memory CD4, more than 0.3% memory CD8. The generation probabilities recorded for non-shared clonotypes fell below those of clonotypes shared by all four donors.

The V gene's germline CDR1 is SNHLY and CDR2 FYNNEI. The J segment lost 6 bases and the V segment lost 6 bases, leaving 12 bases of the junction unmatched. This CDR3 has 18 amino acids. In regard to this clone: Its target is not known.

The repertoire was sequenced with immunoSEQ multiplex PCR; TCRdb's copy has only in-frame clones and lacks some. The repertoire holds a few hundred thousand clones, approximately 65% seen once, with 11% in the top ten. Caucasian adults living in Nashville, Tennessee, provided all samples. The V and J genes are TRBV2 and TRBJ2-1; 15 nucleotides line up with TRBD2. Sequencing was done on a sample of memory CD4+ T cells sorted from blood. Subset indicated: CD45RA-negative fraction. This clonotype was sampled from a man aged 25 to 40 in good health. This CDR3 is CASSARRTSGRASNEQFF. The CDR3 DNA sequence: TGTGCCAGCAGCGCCCGAAGGACTAGCGGGAGGGCCAGCAATGAGCAGTTCTTC.